Each of the 27 T cell receptor beta chains below was sequenced from the same sample in a study of T cells in Graves' hyperthyroidism and ophthalmopathy. Amplified TCR beta CDR3 regions derived from RNA transcripts. During a first-round RT-PCR of the TCR CDR3, the HTBI primer set was used. TCRdb reanalysed the multiplex PCR reads using MiXCR and keeps one entry per CDR3 protein. The sample holds over 150,000 distinct CDR3 sequences, about 15% seen once. Sequencing was done on a sample of blood. Receptor source: a woman aged 45-65 years with Graves' hyperthyroidism.

This clonotype has at least ten counts. V usage is TRBV5-1 and J usage is TRBJ2-1; TRBD1 matches 7 bases. J was trimmed by 10 bases and V by 1 base; bases with no gene match: 5. The CDR3 contains 13 residues. The germline gives CDR1 SGHRS, CDR2 YFSETQ. The CDR3 DNA sequence: TGCGCCAGCAGCTTGCCGACAGGGAAAGAGCAGTTCTTC. Translating it yields CASSLPTGKEQFF.

This clonotype was counted ten times or more. J is TRBJ1-2 and V is TRBV6-1; 9 positions match TRBD1. Germline V gene sequence: CDR1 MNHNS, CDR2 SASEGT. The CDR3 sequence is 15 residues long. The ends lost 5 bases at V and 4 bases at J; junction bases unmatched: 8. CDR3 loop: CASSSRDRALYGYTF. CDR3 sequence (DNA): TGTGCCAGCAGTTCCAGGGACAGGGCCCTCTATGGCTACACCTTC.

This clonotype was counted many times. This sequence joins TRBV11-3 and TRBJ2-7; D perhaps matches TRBD2 (5 bases). CDR1 and CDR2 from the germline V gene are SGHNT and YENEEA. The V gene lost 5 bases and the J gene lost 8 bases, with 28 bases spanning the gap. This CDR3 comprises 17 residues. This CDR3 is CASSGRFSREPSTKQYF. CDR3 coding DNA: TGTGCCAGCAGCGGTCGTTTTAGCCGGGAACCCTCTACGAAGCAGTACTTC.

This clonotype occurred a few times. Mismatch with germline at one junction end may stem from a read error. The rearrangement links TRBV7-9 to TRBJ2-7, with 9 positions matching TRBD1. The germline V gene encodes CDR1 SEHNR and CDR2 FQNEAQ (reference sequence). The CDR3 covers 14 residues. The CDR3 sequence: CASSWGTGRDEQHF. CDR3 coding DNA: TGTGCCAGCAGCTGGGGGACAGGGCGTGACGAGCAGCACTTC. Combining the CDR3 with reference TRBV7-9 and TRBJ2-7 gives the whole variable domain DTGVSQNPRHKITKRGQNVTFRCDPISEHNRLYWYRQTLGQGPEFLTYFQNEAQLEKSRLLSDRFSAERPKGSFSTLEIQRTEQGDSAMYLCASSWGTGRDEQHFGPGTRLTVT.

V usage is TRBV30 and J usage is TRBJ1-5; TRBD1 might be the D (5 bases). The germline CDR1 and CDR2 sequences are GTSNPN and SVGIG (reference sequence). V dropped 5 bases and J dropped 4 bases, with 12 bases sitting between them. The CDR3 contains 13 residues. This CDR3 is CAWRAGPNQPQHF. In DNA, the CDR3 is TGTGCCTGGCGCGCGGGGCCAAATCAGCCCCAGCATTTT.

This clonotype showed up many times. The chain couples TRBV2 to TRBJ1-4, with D tentatively TRBD1 (6 bases). The CDR3 extends over 14 amino acids. The ends were cut back, 5 bases at V and 10 bases at J, with 17 bases in the middle. Per the germline V gene, CDR1 is SNHLY and CDR2 is FYNNEI. The CDR3 spells CASSIGQQGGKLFF. CDR3 DNA sequence: TGTGCCAGCAGTATCGGACAGCAGGGAGGAAAACTGTTTTTT. Supplemented by reference TRBV2 and TRBJ1-4, the full variable domain reads EPEVTQTPSHQVTQMGQEVILRCVPISNHLYFYWYRQILGQKVEFLVSFYNNEISEKSEIFDDQFSVERPDGSNFTLKIRSTKLEDSAMYFCASSIGQQGGKLFFGSGTQLSVL.

This clonotype was detected ten times or more. The V and J genes are TRBV18 and TRBJ2-3; D ambiguous. From germline, CDR1 is KGHSH and CDR2 LQKENI. With 0 bases removed from V and 3 bases from J, the gap between germline ends came to 13 bases. CDR3 length: 16 residues. The CDR3 sequence: CASSPPSGIRTDTQYF. CDR3 bases: TGTGCCAGCTCACCACCATCGGGCATAAGAACAGATACGCAGTATTTT.

This clonotype has only a few counts. The CDR3 is CAWREPRADNSPLHF. DNA for the CDR3: TGTGCCTGGAGAGAACCCCGGGCCGATAATTCACCCCTCCACTTT. The chain is built from TRBV30 and TRBJ1-6; D remains ambiguous. Germline CDR1 reads GTSNPN; CDR2 reads SVGIG (reference sequence). V lost 3 bases to trimming and J lost 5 bases, with 14 bases between them. The CDR3 contains 15 residues.

This clonotype was recorded at least ten times. V gene TRBV5-1 combines with J gene TRBJ1-2; TRBD1 matches 8 bases. Trimming at V came to 4 bases and at J to 1 base, leaving 12 bases not matched to a gene. Germline-derived CDR1 and CDR2 are SGHRS and YFSETQ. The CDR3 runs 17 residues. The CDR3 sequence is CASSPGQGGDFNYGYTF. CDR3 coding DNA: TGCGCCAGCAGCCCCGGACAGGGTGGTGATTTTAACTATGGCTACACCTTC.

Only a few counts were recorded for this clonotype. A read error may explain this, as a much larger clone is one base away. This chain uses TRBV18 with TRBJ2-1, with D possibly TRBD2 on 6 matching bases. The CDR3 loop spans 14 amino acids. Per the germline V gene, CDR1 is KGHSH and CDR2 is LQKENI. CDR3 residues: CANSPSSAGNEQFF. The CDR3 DNA is TGTGCCAACTCACCGTCTAGCGCTGGAAATGAGCAGTTCTTC.

The chain combines TRBV6-1 with TRBJ2-5; weak D call: TRBD1 (6 bases). Germline V gene data show CDR1 as MNHNS and CDR2 as SASEGT. The CDR3 loop spans 12 amino acids. Trimming left V 7 bases short and J 6 bases short, with 12 bases between. The CDR3 spells CASNTGLKTQYF. The CDR3 DNA sequence: TGTGCCAGCAATACAGGGTTAAAGACCCAGTACTTC.

This clonotype was observed at least ten times. The rearrangement links TRBV18 to TRBJ2-5; TRBD2 agrees at 7 bases. After removal of 1 base from V and 4 bases from J, the junction contained 9 bases not matched to a gene. The CDR3 sequence is 16 residues long. CDR1 is KGHSH and CDR2 is LQKENI in the germline V gene. The CDR3 DNA is TGTGCCAGCTCACCACGCCTTCCGGGAGGAGGAGAGACCCAGTACTTC. Translated: CASSPRLPGGGETQYF.

This clonotype has ten or more counts. J is TRBJ1-5 and V is TRBV2; D remains ambiguous. CDR1 SNHLY and CDR2 FYNNEI come from the germline V gene. Trimming took off 2 bases at V and 0 bases at J, with 5 bases between the two ends. The CDR3 consists of 14 residues. The CDR3 DNA is TGTGCCAGCAGTGAATCATATAGCAATCAGCCCCAGCATTTT. It encodes CASSESYSNQPQHF. Full variable domain (outside the CDR3, taken from reference TRBV2 and TRBJ1-5): EPEVTQTPSHQVTQMGQEVILRCVPISNHLYFYWYRQILGQKVEFLVSFYNNEISEKSEIFDDQFSVERPDGSNFTLKIRSTKLEDSAMYFCASSESYSNQPQHFGDGTRLSIL.

This clonotype was counted ten times or more. The chain links TRBV29-1 to TRBJ2-1, with 9 bases aligning to TRBD1. V gave up 6 bases and J gave up 3 bases; unmatched junction bases: 6. The CDR3 contains 14 residues. Germline loops: CDR1 SQVTM, CDR2 ANQGSEA. CDR3 DNA: TGCAGCGTGGGACCGGGACAGGGCTACAATGAGCAGTTCTTC. It encodes CSVGPGQGYNEQFF.

This clonotype was seen repeatedly, ten times or more. This chain uses TRBV7-6 with TRBJ2-3, with D perhaps matching TRBD2 (6 bases). Trimming stripped 5 bases from V and 8 bases from J, with 11 bases between. CDR1 and CDR2 (germline): SGHVS, FNYEAQ. CDR3 length: 12 residues. In DNA, the CDR3 is TGTGCCAGCAGCGGGGCGGAGGGTACGCAGTATTTT. This gives the protein CASSGAEGTQYF.

This clonotype was seen ten or more times. This chain uses TRBV29-1 with TRBJ2-5; 9 bases agree with TRBD2. This CDR3 region has 16 residues. V was clipped by 4 bases and J by 4 bases; unmatched bases: 13. Germline CDR1 and CDR2: SQVTM and ANQGSEA. This chain's CDR3 is CSVARGVAGVGETQYF. CDR3 in DNA: TGCAGCGTTGCCCGAGGAGTAGCGGGAGTGGGAGAGACCCAGTACTTC.

This clonotype was observed many times. This chain links TRBV6-1 with TRBJ2-7; 7 nucleotides agree with TRBD1. Germline V CDR1 and CDR2: MNHNS, SASEGT. Losses at the gene ends were 7 bases for V and 7 bases for J; bases not matched to a gene: 7. CDR3 length: 12 residues. This CDR3 is CASTDRVGEQYF. CDR3 coding DNA: TGTGCCAGCACCGACAGGGTTGGGGAGCAGTACTTC.

This clonotype was picked up a small number of times. CDR3 sequence: CASKITGSSYNEQFF. CDR3 coding DNA: TGTGCCAGCAAAATAACAGGGAGCTCCTACAATGAGCAGTTCTTC. This chain uses TRBV27 with TRBJ2-1; weak D call: TRBD1 (6 bases). The V end was cut by 7 bases, the J end by 0 bases, with 13 bases between. Germline values: CDR1 MNHEY, CDR2 SMNVEV (reference sequence). This CDR3 has 15 residues.

This clonotype was seen many times. The chain recombines TRBV3-1 with TRBJ1-2; no reliable D call. This CDR3 is 15 amino acids long. Germline V CDR1 and CDR2: LGHDT, YNNKEL (reference sequence). The V end was cut by 4 bases, the J end by 4 bases, with 16 bases between. CDR3 nucleotides: TGTGCCAGCAGCCTCTCCGATCTTACCTTCTATGGCTACACCTTC. Translation gives CASSLSDLTFYGYTF.

This chain links TRBV4-1 with TRBJ2-7; possible D gene TRBD1, 6 bases. The CDR3 sequence is 16 residues long. CDR1 and CDR2 from the germline V gene are MGHRA and YSYEKL. Between the trimmed V and J ends, which lost 3 bases and 0 bases, there was a span of 15 bases. The CDR3 DNA is TGCGCCAGCAGCCAGACGGTGGGGGCGAACTCCTACGAGCAGTACTTC. Its translation is CASSQTVGANSYEQYF.

This clonotype was seen more than once but under ten times. DNA for the CDR3: TGCGCCAGCAGCTTTGCCTCCCGCTCCTACGAGCAGTACTTC. It is translated as CASSFASRSYEQYF. The rearrangement links TRBV5-1 to TRBJ2-7; D uncertain. Trimming shortened V by 2 bases and J by 0 bases, and 9 bases separated the two germline ends. This CDR3 is 14 amino acids long. Germline assignment: CDR1 SGHRS and CDR2 YFSETQ. The full variable domain, with the rest looked up from reference TRBV5-1 and TRBJ2-7, is KAGVTQTPRYLIKTRGQQVTLSCSPISGHRSVSWYQQTPGQGLQFLFEYFSETQRNKGNFPGRFSGRQFSNSRSEMNVSTLELGDSALYLCASSFASRSYEQYFGPGTRLTVT.

This clonotype was observed at least ten times. V and J are TRBV11-2 and TRBJ2-1; 7 bases agree with TRBD1. Trimming at V came to 5 bases and at J to 6 bases, leaving 10 bases not matched to a gene. The CDR3 is 15 amino acids. Germline-derived CDR1 and CDR2 are SGHAT and FQNNGV. CDR3 in amino acids: CASSPAWTGGNEQFF. The DNA for the CDR3 is TGTGCCAGCAGCCCGGCCTGGACAGGCGGCAATGAGCAGTTCTTC.

This clonotype was seen many times. At one boundary the junction diverges from the germline segment, which might be a read error. This chain connects TRBV7-7 to TRBJ1-1; D is possibly TRBD1 (5 bases). Germline loops: CDR1 SSHAT, CDR2 FNYEAQ (reference sequence). The CDR3 runs to 13 residues. The CDR3 DNA reads TGTGCTAGCAGCCTACACAGGAACACTGAAACTTTCTTT. Translation gives CASSLHRNTETFF.

This clonotype was seen many times. V and J are TRBV6-1 and TRBJ1-5, with no clear D. This CDR3 contains 13 residues. V was clipped by 6 bases and J by 6 bases, with 12 bases between them. CDR1 and CDR2 (germline): MNHNS, SASEGT. The CDR3 here is CASSSLDFQPQHF. CDR3 bases: TGTGCCAGCAGCAGCCTGGATTTTCAGCCCCAGCATTTT.

The rearrangement joins TRBV11-3 to TRBJ2-1; D perhaps matches TRBD1 (5 bases). The CDR3 is 16 residues long. Germline values: CDR1 SGHNT, CDR2 YENEEA. The V end was cut by 0 bases, the J end by 0 bases, with 9 bases between. CDR3 residues: CASSLDGALSYNEQFF. Here the CDR3 DNA reads TGTGCCAGCAGCTTAGATGGGGCGCTCTCCTACAATGAGCAGTTCTTC.

This clonotype has just a few counts. J is TRBJ2-5 and V is TRBV25-1, with TRBD2 matching over 9 bases. This CDR3 is 18 amino acids long. CDR1 is MGHDK and CDR2 is SYGVNS in the germline V gene. V was pared by 3 bases and J by 5 bases, with 16 bases of the junction left unmatched. The CDR3 DNA reads as TGTGCCAGCAGTGATTCAGGGGGGGATAGCGGGAGTTTTGAGACCCAGTACTTC. This sequence encodes CASSDSGGDSGSFETQYF.

The V and J genes are TRBV28 and TRBJ2-4; perhaps TRBD1 as D (8 bases). Trimming stripped 6 bases from V and 2 bases from J, with 17 bases between. Germline loops: CDR1 MDHEN, CDR2 SYDVKM. The CDR3 runs 16 residues. CDR3: CASRQGGGLTKNIQYF. The CDR3 bases are TGTGCCAGCAGACAGGGGGGGGGGCTAACCAAAAACATTCAGTACTTC.